This passage covers 18 T cell receptor beta chains from one sample sequenced in a study of OX40 agonist ivuxolimab in advanced cancers. Here immunoSEQ multiplex PCR was the method, and the copy in TCRdb shows in-frame clones only, minus some. The data contain some 50,000 clones, roughly 86% of them seen just once; the ten biggest clones take up approximately 15%. Sequenced material: CD4+ or CD8+ T cells sorted from blood, taken in a trial of the OX40 agonist ivuxolimab. Receptor source: an adult with an advanced solid tumor such as melanoma, head and neck, liver or kidney cancer.

V usage is TRBV11-3 and J usage is TRBJ2-1; D not certain. Germline lookup yields CDR1 SGHNT and CDR2 YENEEA. The length of the CDR3 is 13 residues. Trimming left V 1 base short and J 10 bases short, with 11 bases between. The CDR3 nucleotides are TGTGCCAGCAGCTTAGTTAGGCAGTCCGAGCAGTTCTTC. Amino acid sequence: CASSLVRQSEQFF.

The rearrangement uses TRBV7-8 and TRBJ2-7; 8 bases line up with TRBD1. The CDR3 length is 14 residues. Germline loops: CDR1 SGHVS, CDR2 FQNEAQ. J gave up 4 bases and V 4 bases, and 6 bases lay outside the gene matches. Written as DNA, the CDR3 is TGTGCCAGCAGCTCCGGACAGGGACGATACGAGCAGTACTTC. Amino acid sequence: CASSSGQGRYEQYF.

This sequence joins TRBV28 and TRBJ2-7; no clear D. CDR3 length equals 16 residues. Germline V gene sequence: CDR1 MDHEN, CDR2 SYDVKM. Deletions cut 6 bases from V and 0 bases from J, with 18 bases between. DNA for the CDR3: TGTGCCAGCAGCCCCCCAGGTAGCCAGAGCTCCTACGAGCAGTACTTC. As protein: CASSPPGSQSSYEQYF.

This clone appeared once. V and J are TRBV6-5 and TRBJ2-7, with D maybe TRBD1 (6 bases). The CDR3 length is 14 residues. Trimming left V 2 bases short and J 1 base short, with 9 bases between. In germline, CDR1 is MNHEY, CDR2 SVGAGI. The CDR3 DNA sequence: TGTGCCAGCAGTTACGCCACAGGGTCCTACGAGCAGTACTTC. This encodes CASSYATGSYEQYF.

The chain uses TRBV6-6 and TRBJ2-7; TRBD1 matches at 7 bases. Germline values: CDR1 MNHNY, CDR2 SVGAGI (reference sequence). This CDR3 region has 15 residues. The trim removed 7 bases at V and 2 bases at J, leaving 11 bases unmatched. CDR3 residues: CASTFLGQGAYEQYF. CDR3 coding DNA: TGTGCCAGCACTTTTCTCGGGCAGGGGGCCTACGAGCAGTACTTC.

V is TRBV7-8 and J is TRBJ1-1; D not resolved. The V end lost 0 bases, the J end lost 1 base, and 12 bases lay between the germline ends. The length of the CDR3 is 16 residues. Looked up from germline, CDR1 is SGHVS and CDR2 is FQNEAQ. The chain's CDR3 is CASSLAAVSGNTEAFF. CDR3 DNA sequence: TGTGCCAGCAGCTTAGCGGCGGTTTCGGGGAACACTGAAGCTTTCTTT. The whole variable domain, filled in from reference TRBV7-8 and TRBJ1-1, reads GAGVSQSPRYKVAKRGQDVALRCDPISGHVSLFWYQQALGQGPEFLTYFQNEAQLDKSGLPSDRFFAERPEGSVSTLKIQRTQQEDSAVYLCASSLAAVSGNTEAFFGQGTRLTVV.

The rearrangement joins TRBV28 to TRBJ1-2; 7 bases fit TRBD1. The CDR3 consists of 13 residues. V dropped 6 bases and J dropped 7; count of bases not matched to a gene: 8. Germline-derived CDR1 and CDR2 are MDHEN and SYDVKM. In DNA form, the CDR3 reads TGTGCCAGCAGCCCTACAGGGGTGGGTGGCTACACCTTC. As protein: CASSPTGVGGYTF.

This clone has only a few counts. The chain couples TRBV5-6 to TRBJ2-1; TRBD2 matches at 8 bases. This CDR3 has 16 residues. With V trimmed by 6 bases and J by 8 bases, 16 bases remained unmatched. Germline CDR1 reads SGHDT; CDR2 reads YYEEEE. The CDR3 DNA reads as TGTGCCAGCAACCTACTTACTAGCGGAAGTAGCCATGAGCAGTTCTTC. Translation: CASNLLTSGSSHEQFF.

This rearrangement joins TRBV14 to TRBJ1-5; no clear D. V dropped 2 bases and J dropped 9 bases, with 11 bases sitting between them. The germline V gene has CDR1 SGHDN and CDR2 FVKESK. CDR3 length equals 13 residues. The CDR3 sequence is CASSQNLRGPQHF. In DNA form, the CDR3 reads TGTGCCAGCAGCCAAAACCTCCGAGGGCCCCAGCATTTT.

This chain uses TRBV6-6 with TRBJ1-6; 7 nucleotides agree with TRBD1. With V trimmed by 2 bases and J by 16 bases, 8 bases remained unmatched. The CDR3 is made up of 13 amino acids. Germline V gives CDR1 MNHNY, CDR2 SVGAGI (reference sequence). CDR3 protein: CASSYADRPTLHF. The DNA of the CDR3 is TGTGCCAGCAGTTACGCGGACAGGCCCACTCTCCACTTT.

The table lists this clone with a few counts. The J gene is TRBJ2-7, the V gene TRBV19, with D unclear. This CDR3 region has 14 residues. The ends were cut back, 5 bases at V and 2 bases at J, with 13 bases in the middle. The germline gives CDR1 LNHDA, CDR2 SQIVND (reference sequence). This chain's CDR3 is CASSDRIPTYEQYF. The CDR3 coding sequence is TGTGCCAGTAGTGACCGGATACCTACCTACGAGCAGTACTTC.

This clone was detected once. The chain employs TRBV28 and TRBJ2-7; D is possibly TRBD1 (6 bases). V was pared by 3 bases and J by 2 bases, with 11 bases between. Germline V gives CDR1 MDHEN, CDR2 SYDVKM. The CDR3 loop spans 14 amino acids. In DNA, the CDR3 is TGTGCCAGCAGTTTCCCCGGGACACCCTACGAGCAGTACTTC. Amino acids: CASSFPGTPYEQYF.

V usage is TRBV18 and J usage is TRBJ2-2; a possible D gene is TRBD1 (6 bases). The CDR3 runs 12 residues. With 8 bases removed from V and 4 bases from J, the gap between germline ends came to 8 bases. Germline V gives CDR1 KGHSH, CDR2 LQKENI. The chain's CDR3 is CASGQLTGELFF. The DNA for the CDR3 is TGTGCCAGCGGACAGCTCACCGGGGAGCTGTTTTTT.

This chain links TRBV7-6 with TRBJ2-7; TRBD1 agrees at 8 bases. V gave up 5 bases and J gave up 0 bases; unmatched junction bases: 9. Germline lookup yields CDR1 SGHVS and CDR2 FNYEAQ. This CDR3 is 16 amino acids long. The CDR3 bases are TGTGCCAGCAGCCCCATTGGGACAGGCCGCTCCTACGAGCAGTACTTC. Translated, it gives CASSPIGTGRSYEQYF.

The rearrangement links TRBV5-1 to TRBJ1-5, with D unresolved. This CDR3 contains 14 residues. The germline V gene has CDR1 SGHRS and CDR2 YFSETQ. The ends were cut back, 8 bases at V and 4 bases at J, with 16 bases in the middle. CDR3 protein: CARRELGRNQPQHF. The DNA of the CDR3 is TGCGCCAGACGCGAATTGGGCAGGAATCAGCCCCAGCATTTT.

The genes are TRBV14 and TRBJ2-7; TRBD2 matches 12 bases. The germline V gene has CDR1 SGHDN and CDR2 FVKESK. The CDR3 runs 15 residues. The V segment lost 1 base and the J segment 5 bases; nucleotides outside the gene matches: 3. CDR3: CASSQGLAGVDEQYF. Here the CDR3 DNA reads TGTGCCAGCAGCCAAGGACTAGCGGGAGTGGACGAGCAGTACTTC.

The J gene is TRBJ2-3, the V gene TRBV7-2, with D unclear. The V end lost 6 bases, the J end lost 4 bases, and 11 bases lay between the germline ends. The germline gives CDR1 SGHTA, CDR2 FQGNSA. CDR3 length equals 13 residues. CDR3 region: CASRLLGSDTQYF. The CDR3 DNA is TGTGCCAGCAGACTTCTAGGGTCAGATACGCAGTATTTT.

This clone was recorded only once. J is TRBJ2-7 and V is TRBV5-5; 9 bases agree with TRBD2. This CDR3 region has 17 residues. V shed 4 bases and J 2 bases; nucleotides not matched to a gene: 13. Germline lookup yields CDR1 SGHKS and CDR2 YYEKEE (reference sequence). CDR3 nucleotides: TGTGCCAGCAGCGTTGAGTTCGGACTAGCGAACCCCTACGAGCAGTACTTC. Its protein is CASSVEFGLANPYEQYF.